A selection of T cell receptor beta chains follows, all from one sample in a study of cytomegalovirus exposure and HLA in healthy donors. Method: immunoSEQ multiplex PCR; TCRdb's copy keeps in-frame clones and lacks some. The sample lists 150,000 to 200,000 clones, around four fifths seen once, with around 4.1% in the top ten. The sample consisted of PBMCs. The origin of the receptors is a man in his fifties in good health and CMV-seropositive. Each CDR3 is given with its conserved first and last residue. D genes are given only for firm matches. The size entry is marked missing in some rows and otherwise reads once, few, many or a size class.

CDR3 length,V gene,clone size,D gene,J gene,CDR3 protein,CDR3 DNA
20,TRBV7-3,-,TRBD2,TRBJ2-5,CASSLKGLASGGPLQETQYF,TGTGCCAGCAGCTTAAAGGGCTTGGCTAGCGGGGGGCCCTTACAAGAGACCCAGTACTTC
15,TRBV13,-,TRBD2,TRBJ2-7,CASSQRGRGGYEQYF,TGTGCCAGCAGCCAAAGGGGCCGGGGGGGCTACGAGCAGTACTTC
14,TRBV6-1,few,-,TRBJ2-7,CASSGGQTTYEQYF,TGTGCCAGCAGTGGGGGACAAACGACCTACGAGCAGTACTTC
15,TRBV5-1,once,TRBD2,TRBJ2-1,CASSQGTSGYNEQFF,TGCGCCAGCAGCCAAGGGACTAGCGGATACAATGAGCAGTTCTTC
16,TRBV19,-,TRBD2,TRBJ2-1,CASSFKGLASYNEQFF,TGTGCCAGTAGTTTTAAGGGACTAGCGTCGTACAATGAGCAGTTCTTC
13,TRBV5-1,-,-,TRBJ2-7,CASSPTGTYEQYF,TGCGCCAGCAGCCCTACAGGGACCTACGAGCAGTACTTC
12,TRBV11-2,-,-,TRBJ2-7,CASSANSYEQYF,TGTGCCAGCAGCGCTAACTCCTACGAGCAGTACTTC
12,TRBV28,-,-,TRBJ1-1,CASQDTRAEAFF,TGTGCCAGCCAGGACACCCGAGCTGAAGCTTTCTTT
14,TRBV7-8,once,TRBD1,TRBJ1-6,CASTLGQGYSPLHF,TGTGCCAGCACCCTGGGACAGGGTTATTCACCCCTCCACTTT
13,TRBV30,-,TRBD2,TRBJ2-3,CAWTSGGTDTQYF,TGTGCCTGGACTAGCGGGGGTACAGATACGCAGTATTTT
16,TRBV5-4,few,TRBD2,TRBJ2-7,CASSLGTGRSSYEQYF,TGTGCCAGCAGCTTGGGGACCGGGAGGAGCTCCTACGAGCAGTACTTC
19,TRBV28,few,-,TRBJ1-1,CASNTLSPGGQDLNTEAFF,TGTGCCAGCAATACCTTATCTCCGGGAGGTCAGGACTTGAACACTGAAGCTTTCTTT
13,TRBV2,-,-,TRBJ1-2,CASSGTNNYGYTF,TGTGCCAGCAGTGGGACAAATAACTATGGCTACACCTTC
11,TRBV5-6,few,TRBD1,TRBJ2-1,CASSTGGEQFF,TGTGCCAGCAGCACAGGGGGTGAGCAGTTCTTC
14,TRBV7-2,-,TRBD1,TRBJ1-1,CASSSTTGAVGAFF,TGTGCCAGCAGCTCAACTACAGGGGCGGTAGGAGCTTTCTTT
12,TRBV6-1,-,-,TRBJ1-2,CASLAGYYGYTF,TGTGCCAGCTTGGCCGGGTACTATGGCTACACCTTC
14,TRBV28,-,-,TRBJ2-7,CATLTRGKSYEQYF,TGTGCCACCCTGACCCGAGGGAAATCCTACGAGCAGTACTTC
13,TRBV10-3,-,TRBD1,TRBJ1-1,CAISEAGGTEAFF,TGTGCCATCAGTGAGGCAGGGGGCACTGAAGCTTTCTTT
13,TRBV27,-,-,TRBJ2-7,CASSFSGPYEQYF,TGTGCCAGCAGTTTCAGCGGACCCTACGAGCAGTACTTC
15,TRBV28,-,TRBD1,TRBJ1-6,CASSTPGGAYSPLHF,TGTGCCAGCAGTACACCAGGGGGCGCTTATTCACCCCTCCACTTT
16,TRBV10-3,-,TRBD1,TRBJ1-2,CAISELQGAVPYGYTF,TGTGCCATCAGTGAGTTACAGGGGGCGGTTCCCTATGGCTACACCTTC
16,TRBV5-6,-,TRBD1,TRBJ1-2,CASSSDRGSPNYGYTF,TGTGCCAGCAGCTCCGACAGGGGCAGTCCTAACTATGGCTACACCTTC
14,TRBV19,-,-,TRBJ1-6,CASSINSEASPLHF,TGTGCCAGTAGTATAAATTCAGAGGCTTCACCCCTCCACTTT
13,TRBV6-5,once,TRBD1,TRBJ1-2,CASRMDRNYGYTF,TGTGCCAGCAGGATGGACAGGAACTATGGCTACACCTTC
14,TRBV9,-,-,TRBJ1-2,CASSPSGDGYGYTF,TGTGCCAGCAGCCCCTCCGGGGATGGCTATGGCTACACCTTC
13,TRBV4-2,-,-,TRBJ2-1,CASSQEQVGEQFF,TGTGCCAGCAGCCAGGAACAGGTCGGGGAGCAGTTCTTC
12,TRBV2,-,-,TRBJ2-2,CASNEGAGELFF,TGTGCCAGCAATGAAGGCGCCGGGGAGCTGTTTTTT
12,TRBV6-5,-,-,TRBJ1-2,CASRKENYGYTF,TGTGCCAGCAGAAAGGAGAACTATGGCTACACCTTC
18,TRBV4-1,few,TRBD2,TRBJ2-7,CASSQAPLGGISSYEQYF,TGCGCCAGCAGCCAGGCTCCATTGGGAGGGATAAGCTCCTACGAGCAGTACTTC
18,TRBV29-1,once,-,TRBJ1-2,CSVHGLREGPKPNYGYTF,TGCAGCGTTCATGGCTTGAGGGAGGGGCCGAAACCTAACTATGGCTACACCTTC
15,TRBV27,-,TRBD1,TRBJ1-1,CASSLTGTGGTEAFF,TGTGCCAGCAGTCTAACAGGGACAGGGGGGACTGAAGCTTTCTTT
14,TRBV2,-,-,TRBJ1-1,CASSEQAVNTEAFF,TGTGCCAGCAGTGAACAGGCAGTGAACACTGAAGCTTTCTTT
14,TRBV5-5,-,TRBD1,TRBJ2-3,CASDRDRGTDTQYF,TGTGCCAGCGACAGGGACAGGGGAACAGATACGCAGTATTTT
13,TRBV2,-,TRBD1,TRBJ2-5,CAGTAPQEETQYF,TGTGCCGGGACAGCTCCACAGGAAGAGACCCAGTACTTC
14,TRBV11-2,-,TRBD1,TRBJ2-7,CASSLDRLSYEQYF,TGTGCCAGCAGCTTGGACAGGCTCTCCTACGAGCAGTACTTC
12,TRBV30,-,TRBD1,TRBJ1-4,CAWSVQGEKLFF,TGTGCCTGGAGTGTACAGGGGGAAAAACTGTTTTTT
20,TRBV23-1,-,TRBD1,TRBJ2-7,CASSLADSGTGPPKAYEQYF,TGCGCCAGCAGCCTAGCTGACTCCGGGACAGGGCCTCCCAAGGCGTACGAGCAGTACTTC
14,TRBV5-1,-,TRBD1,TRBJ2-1,CASSSQDRADEQFF,TGCGCCAGCAGCTCTCAGGACAGGGCCGATGAGCAGTTCTTC
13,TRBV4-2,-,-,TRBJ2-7,CASSRALSYEQYF,TGTGCCAGCAGCCGGGCCCTCTCCTACGAGCAGTACTTC
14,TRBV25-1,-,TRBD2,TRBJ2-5,CASTKTSGTETQYF,TGTGCCAGCACTAAGACTAGCGGGACAGAGACCCAGTACTTC
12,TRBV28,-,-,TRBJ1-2,CASRILAGGYTF,TGTGCCAGCAGGATCCTGGCGGGTGGCTACACCTTC
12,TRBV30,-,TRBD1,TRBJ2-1,CAWRETGFGQFF,TGTGCCTGGAGAGAGACAGGGTTTGGGCAGTTCTTC